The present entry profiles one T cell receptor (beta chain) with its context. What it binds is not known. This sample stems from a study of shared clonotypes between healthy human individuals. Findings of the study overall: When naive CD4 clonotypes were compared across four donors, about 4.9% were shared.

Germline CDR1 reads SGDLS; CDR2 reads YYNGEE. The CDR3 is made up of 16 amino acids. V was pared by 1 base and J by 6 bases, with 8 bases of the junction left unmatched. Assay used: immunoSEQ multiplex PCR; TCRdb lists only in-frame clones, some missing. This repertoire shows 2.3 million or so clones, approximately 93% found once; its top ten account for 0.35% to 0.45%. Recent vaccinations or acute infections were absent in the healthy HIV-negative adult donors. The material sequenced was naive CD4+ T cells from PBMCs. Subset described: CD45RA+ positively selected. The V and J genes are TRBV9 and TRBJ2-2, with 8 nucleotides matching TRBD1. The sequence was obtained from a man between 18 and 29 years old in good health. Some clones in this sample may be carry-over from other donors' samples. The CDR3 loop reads CASSVSGTGFPGELFF. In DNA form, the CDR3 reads TGTGCCAGCAGCGTATCCGGGACAGGTTTCCCCGGGGAGCTGTTTTTT. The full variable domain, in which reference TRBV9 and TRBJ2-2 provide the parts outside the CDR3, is DSGVTQTPKHLITATGQRVTLRCSPRSGDLSVYWYQQSLDQGLQFLIQYYNGEERAKGNILERFSAQQFPDLHSELNLSSLELGDSALYFCASSVSGTGFPGELFFGEGSRLTVL.